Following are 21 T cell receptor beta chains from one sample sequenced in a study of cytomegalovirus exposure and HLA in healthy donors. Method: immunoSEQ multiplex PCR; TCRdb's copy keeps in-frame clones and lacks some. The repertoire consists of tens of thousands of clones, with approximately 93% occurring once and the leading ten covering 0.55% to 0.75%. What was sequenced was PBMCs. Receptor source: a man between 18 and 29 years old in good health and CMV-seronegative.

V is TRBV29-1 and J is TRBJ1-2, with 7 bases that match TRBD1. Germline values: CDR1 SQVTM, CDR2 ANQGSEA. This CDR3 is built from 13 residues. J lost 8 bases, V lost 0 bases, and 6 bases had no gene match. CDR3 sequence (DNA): TGCAGCGTTGAAGAACAGGGGTCGGACGGCTACACCTTC. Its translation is CSVEEQGSDGYTF.

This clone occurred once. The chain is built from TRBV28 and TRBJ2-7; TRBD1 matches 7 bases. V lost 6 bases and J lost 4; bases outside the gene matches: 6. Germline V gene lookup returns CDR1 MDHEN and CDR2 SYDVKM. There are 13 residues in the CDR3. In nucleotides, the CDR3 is TGTGCCAGCAGCAGGGGGTTCTCTTACGAGCAGTACTTC. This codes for CASSRGFSYEQYF.

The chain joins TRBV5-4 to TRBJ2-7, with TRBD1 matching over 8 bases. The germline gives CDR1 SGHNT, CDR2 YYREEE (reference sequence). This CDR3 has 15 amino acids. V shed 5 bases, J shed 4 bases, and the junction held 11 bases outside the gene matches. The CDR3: CASSFGQGRKYEQYF. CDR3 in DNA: TGTGCCAGCAGTTTTGGACAGGGAAGAAAGTACGAGCAGTACTTC.

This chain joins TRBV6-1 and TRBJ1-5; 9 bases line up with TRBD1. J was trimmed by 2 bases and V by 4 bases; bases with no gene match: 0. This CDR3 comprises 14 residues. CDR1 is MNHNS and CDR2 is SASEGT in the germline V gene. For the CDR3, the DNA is TGTGCCAGCAGTGGGGACAGGGGCAATCAGCCCCAGCATTTT. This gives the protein CASSGDRGNQPQHF.

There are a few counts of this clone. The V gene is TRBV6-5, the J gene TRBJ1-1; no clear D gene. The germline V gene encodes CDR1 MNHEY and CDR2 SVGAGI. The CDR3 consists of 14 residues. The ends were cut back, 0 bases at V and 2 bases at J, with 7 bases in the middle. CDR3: CASSYSGSNTEAFF. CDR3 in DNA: TGTGCCAGCAGTTACTCGGGCAGTAACACTGAAGCTTTCTTT.

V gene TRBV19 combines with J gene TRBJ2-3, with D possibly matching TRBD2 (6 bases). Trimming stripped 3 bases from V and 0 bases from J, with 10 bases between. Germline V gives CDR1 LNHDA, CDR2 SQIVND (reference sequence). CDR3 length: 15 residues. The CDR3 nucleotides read TGTGCCAGTAGTATGGGGACTGGTAGCACAGATACGCAGTATTTT. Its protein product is CASSMGTGSTDTQYF.

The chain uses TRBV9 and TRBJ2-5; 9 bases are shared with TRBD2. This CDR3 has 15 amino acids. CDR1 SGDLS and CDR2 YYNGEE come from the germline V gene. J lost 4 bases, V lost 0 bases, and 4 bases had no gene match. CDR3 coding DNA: TGTGCCAGCAGCGTAGGCGCGCGGGAGGGAGAGACCCAGTACTTC. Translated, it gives CASSVGAREGETQYF.

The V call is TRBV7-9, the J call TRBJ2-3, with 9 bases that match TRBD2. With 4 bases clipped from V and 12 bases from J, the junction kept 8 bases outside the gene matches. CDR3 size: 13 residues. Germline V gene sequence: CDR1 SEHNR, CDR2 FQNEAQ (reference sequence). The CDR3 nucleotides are TGTGCCAGCAGCTCCTTGCGACTAGCGGTTCAGTATTTT. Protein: CASSSLRLAVQYF.

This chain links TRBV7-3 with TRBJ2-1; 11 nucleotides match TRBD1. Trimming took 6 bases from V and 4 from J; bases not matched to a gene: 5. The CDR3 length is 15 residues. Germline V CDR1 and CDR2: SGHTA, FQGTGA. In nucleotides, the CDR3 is TGTGCCAGCAGTGGGGACAGGGGGTCTTACAATGAGCAGTTCTTC. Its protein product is CASSGDRGSYNEQFF.

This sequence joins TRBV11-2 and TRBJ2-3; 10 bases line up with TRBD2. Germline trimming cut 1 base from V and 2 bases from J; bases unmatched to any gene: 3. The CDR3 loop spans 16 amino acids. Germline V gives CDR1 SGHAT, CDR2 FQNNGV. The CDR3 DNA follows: TGTGCCAGCAGCTTAGGGACTAGCGGACCCACAGATACGCAGTATTTT. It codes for CASSLGTSGPTDTQYF.

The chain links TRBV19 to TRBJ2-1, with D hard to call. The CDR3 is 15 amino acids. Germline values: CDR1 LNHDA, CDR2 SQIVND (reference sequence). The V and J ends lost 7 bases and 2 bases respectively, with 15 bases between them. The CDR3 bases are TGTGCCAGTACCATTAGTTTTGGGCCCTACAATGAGCAGTTCTTC. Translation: CASTISFGPYNEQFF.

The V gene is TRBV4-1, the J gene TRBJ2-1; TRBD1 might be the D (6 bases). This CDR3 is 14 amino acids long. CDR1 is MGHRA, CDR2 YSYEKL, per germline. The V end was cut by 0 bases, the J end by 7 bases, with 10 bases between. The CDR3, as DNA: TGCGCCAGCAGCCAAGAGCCAGGGGTAAATGAGCAGTTCTTC. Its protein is CASSQEPGVNEQFF.

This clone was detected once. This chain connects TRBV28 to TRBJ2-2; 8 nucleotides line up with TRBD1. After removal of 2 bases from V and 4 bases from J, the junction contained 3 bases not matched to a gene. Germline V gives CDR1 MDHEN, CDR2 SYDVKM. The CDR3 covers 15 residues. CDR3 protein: CASSLATGVTGELFF. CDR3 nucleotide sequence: TGTGCCAGCAGTTTAGCGACAGGGGTCACCGGGGAGCTGTTTTTT.

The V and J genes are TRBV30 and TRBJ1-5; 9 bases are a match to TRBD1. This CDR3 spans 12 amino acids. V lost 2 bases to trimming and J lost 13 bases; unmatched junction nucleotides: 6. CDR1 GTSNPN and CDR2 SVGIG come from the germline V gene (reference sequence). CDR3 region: CAWSSSGTGQHF. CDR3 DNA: TGTGCCTGGAGTTCTTCCGGGACAGGGCAGCATTTT.

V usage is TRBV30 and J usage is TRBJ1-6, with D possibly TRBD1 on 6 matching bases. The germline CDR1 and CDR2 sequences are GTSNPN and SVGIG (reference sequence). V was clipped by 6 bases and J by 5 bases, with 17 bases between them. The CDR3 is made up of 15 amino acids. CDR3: CACLRGQTDNSPLHF. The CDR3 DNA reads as TGTGCCTGTCTTCGTGGACAGACTGATAATTCACCCCTCCACTTT.

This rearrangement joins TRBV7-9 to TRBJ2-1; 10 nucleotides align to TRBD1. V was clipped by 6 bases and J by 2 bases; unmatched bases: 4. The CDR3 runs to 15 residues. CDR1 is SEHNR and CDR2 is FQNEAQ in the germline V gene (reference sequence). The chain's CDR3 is CASRVTGGAYNEQFF. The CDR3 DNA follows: TGTGCCAGCAGGGTGACAGGGGGCGCCTACAATGAGCAGTTCTTC.

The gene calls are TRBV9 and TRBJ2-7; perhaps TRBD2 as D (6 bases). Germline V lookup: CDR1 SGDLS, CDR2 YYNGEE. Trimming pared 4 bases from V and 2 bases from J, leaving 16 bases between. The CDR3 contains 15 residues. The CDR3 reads CASSISASAPYEQYF. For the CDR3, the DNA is TGTGCCAGCAGCATTTCGGCTAGCGCTCCCTACGAGCAGTACTTC.

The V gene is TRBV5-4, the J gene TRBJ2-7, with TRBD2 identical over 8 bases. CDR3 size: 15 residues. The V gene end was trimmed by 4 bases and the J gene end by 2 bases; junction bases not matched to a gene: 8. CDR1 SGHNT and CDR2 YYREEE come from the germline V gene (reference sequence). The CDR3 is CASSPSGGLPYEQYF. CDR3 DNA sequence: TGTGCCAGCAGCCCGTCGGGGGGGTTACCCTACGAGCAGTACTTC.

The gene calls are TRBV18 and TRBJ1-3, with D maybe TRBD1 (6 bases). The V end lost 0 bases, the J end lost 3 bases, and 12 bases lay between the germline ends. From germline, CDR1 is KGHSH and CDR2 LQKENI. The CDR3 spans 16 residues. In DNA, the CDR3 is TGTGCCAGCTCACCACCTGTTTCAGGGGTTGGAAACACCATATATTTT. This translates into CASSPPVSGVGNTIYF.

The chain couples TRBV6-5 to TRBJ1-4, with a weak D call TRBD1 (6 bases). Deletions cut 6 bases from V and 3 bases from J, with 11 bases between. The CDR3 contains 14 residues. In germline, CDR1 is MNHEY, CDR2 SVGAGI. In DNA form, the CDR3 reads TGTGCCAGCAGCCTCAGGGGCCCTAATGAAAAACTGTTTTTT. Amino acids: CASSLRGPNEKLFF.

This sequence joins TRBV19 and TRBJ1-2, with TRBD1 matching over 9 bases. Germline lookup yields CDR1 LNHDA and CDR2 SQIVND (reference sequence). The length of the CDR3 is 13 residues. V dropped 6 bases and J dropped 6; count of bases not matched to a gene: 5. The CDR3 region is CASRRQGEHGYTF. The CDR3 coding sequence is TGTGCCAGTAGAAGACAGGGGGAGCATGGCTACACCTTC.